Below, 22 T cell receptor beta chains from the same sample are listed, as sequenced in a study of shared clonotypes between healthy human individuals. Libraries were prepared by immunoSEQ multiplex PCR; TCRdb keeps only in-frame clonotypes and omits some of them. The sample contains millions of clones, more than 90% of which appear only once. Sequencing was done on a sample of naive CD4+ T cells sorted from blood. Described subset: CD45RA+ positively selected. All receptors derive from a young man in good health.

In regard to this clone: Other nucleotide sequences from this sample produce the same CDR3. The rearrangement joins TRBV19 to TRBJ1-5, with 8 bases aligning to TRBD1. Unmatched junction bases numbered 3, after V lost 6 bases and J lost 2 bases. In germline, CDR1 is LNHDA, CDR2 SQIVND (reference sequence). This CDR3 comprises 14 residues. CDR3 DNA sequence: TGTGCCAGTAGGCCGACAGGGGGCAATCAGCCCCAGCATTTT. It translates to CASRPTGGNQPQHF.

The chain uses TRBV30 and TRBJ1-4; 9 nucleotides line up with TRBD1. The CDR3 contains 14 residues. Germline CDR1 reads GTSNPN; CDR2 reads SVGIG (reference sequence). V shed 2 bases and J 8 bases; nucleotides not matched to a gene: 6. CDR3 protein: CAWSNGQGLEKLFF. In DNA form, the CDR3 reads TGTGCCTGGAGTAACGGACAGGGGTTGGAAAAACTGTTTTTT.

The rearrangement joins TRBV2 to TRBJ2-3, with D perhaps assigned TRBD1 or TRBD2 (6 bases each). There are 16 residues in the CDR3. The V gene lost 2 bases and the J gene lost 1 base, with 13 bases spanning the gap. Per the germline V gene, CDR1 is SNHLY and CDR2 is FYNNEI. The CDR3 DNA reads TGTGCCAGCAGTGAAAGGGGGGCAGGAGGCACAGATACGCAGTATTTT. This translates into CASSERGAGGTDTQYF.

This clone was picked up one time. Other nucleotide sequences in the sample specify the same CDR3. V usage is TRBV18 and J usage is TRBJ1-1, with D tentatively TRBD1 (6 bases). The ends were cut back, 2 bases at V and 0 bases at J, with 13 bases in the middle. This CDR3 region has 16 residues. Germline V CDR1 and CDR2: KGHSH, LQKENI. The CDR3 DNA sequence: TGTGCCAGCTCACCATGGACAGCCACCCTGAACACTGAAGCTTTCTTT. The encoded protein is CASSPWTATLNTEAFF. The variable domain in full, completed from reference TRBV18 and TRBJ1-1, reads NAGVMQNPRHLVRRRGQEARLRCSPMKGHSHVYWYRQLPEEGLKFMVYLQKENIIDESGMPKERFSAEFPKEGPSILRIQQVVRGDSAAYFCASSPWTATLNTEAFFGQGTRLTVV.

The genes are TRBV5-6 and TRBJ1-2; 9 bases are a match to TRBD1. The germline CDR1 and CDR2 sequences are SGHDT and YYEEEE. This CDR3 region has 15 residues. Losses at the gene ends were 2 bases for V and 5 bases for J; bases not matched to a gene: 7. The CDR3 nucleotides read TGTGCCAGCAGCTTTGCAAGGACAGGGGAGTATGGCTACACCTTC. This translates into CASSFARTGEYGYTF.

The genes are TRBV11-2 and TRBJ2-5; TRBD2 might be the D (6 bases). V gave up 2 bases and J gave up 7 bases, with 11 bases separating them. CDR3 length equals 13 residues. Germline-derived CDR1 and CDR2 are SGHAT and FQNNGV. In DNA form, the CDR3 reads TGTGCCAGCAGCTTAATGGGGGGACGGACCCAGTACTTC. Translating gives CASSLMGGRTQYF.

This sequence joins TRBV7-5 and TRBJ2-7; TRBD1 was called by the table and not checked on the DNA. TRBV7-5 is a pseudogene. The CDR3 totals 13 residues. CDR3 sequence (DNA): TGTGCCCTTAAACCCAGGGGTACCCACGAGCAGTACTTC. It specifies CALKPRGTHEQYF.

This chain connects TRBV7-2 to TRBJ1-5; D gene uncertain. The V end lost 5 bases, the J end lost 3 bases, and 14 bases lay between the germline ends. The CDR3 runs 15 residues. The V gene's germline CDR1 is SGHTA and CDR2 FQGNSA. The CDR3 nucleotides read TGTGCCAGCAGCGAACGTGCCCGTAACAATCAGCCCCAGCATTTT. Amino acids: CASSERARNNQPQHF. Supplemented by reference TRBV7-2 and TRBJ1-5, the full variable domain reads GAGVSQSPSNKVTEKGKDVELRCDPISGHTALYWYRQSLGQGLEFLIYFQGNSAPDKSGLPSDRFSAERTGGSVSTLTIQRTQQEDSAVYLCASSERARNNQPQHFGDGTRLSIL.

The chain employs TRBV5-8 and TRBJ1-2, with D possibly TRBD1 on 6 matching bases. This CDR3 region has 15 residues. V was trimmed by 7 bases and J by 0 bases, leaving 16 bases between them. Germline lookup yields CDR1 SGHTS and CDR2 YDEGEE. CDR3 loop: CASRGGGAPNYGYTF. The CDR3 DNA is TGTGCCAGCCGTGGCGGGGGGGCGCCTAACTATGGCTACACCTTC.

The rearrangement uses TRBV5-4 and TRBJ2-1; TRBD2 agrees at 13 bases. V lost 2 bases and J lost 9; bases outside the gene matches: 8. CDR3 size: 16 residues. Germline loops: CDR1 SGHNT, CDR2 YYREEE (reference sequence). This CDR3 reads CASSLSTSGRSGEQFF. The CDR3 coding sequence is TGTGCCAGCAGCTTATCGACTAGCGGGAGGTCTGGTGAGCAGTTCTTC.

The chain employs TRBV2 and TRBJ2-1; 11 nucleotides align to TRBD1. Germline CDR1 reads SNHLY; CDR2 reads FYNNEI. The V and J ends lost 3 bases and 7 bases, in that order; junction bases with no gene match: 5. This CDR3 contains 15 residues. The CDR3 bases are TGTGCCAGCAGTGATGGGACAGGGGGACTGAATGAGCAGTTCTTC. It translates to CASSDGTGGLNEQFF.

The CDR3 nucleotides read TGTGCCAGTAGTATTTATATGACAGAAACTTATAGCAATCAGCCCCAGCATTTT. This sequence encodes CASSIYMTETYSNQPQHF. The chain couples TRBV19 to TRBJ1-5; a possible D gene is TRBD1 (5 bases). With 3 bases removed from V and 0 bases from J, the gap between germline ends came to 18 bases. The CDR3 loop spans 18 amino acids. CDR1 LNHDA and CDR2 SQIVND come from the germline V gene (reference sequence).

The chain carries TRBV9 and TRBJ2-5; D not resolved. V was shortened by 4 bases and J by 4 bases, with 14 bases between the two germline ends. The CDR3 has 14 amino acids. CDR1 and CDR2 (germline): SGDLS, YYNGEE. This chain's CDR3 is CASSPRVLGETQYF. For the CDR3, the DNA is TGTGCCAGCAGCCCCCGTGTTCTGGGAGAGACCCAGTACTTC.

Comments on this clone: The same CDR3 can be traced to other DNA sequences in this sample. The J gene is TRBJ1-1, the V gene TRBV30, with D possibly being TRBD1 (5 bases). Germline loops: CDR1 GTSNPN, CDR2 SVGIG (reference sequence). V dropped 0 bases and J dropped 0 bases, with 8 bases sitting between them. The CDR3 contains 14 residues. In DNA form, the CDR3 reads TGTGCCTGGAGTGTGAAGGGGCTGAACACTGAAGCTTTCTTT. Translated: CAWSVKGLNTEAFF. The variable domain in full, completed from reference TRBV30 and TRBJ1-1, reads SQTIHQWPATLVQPVGSPLSLECTVEGTSNPNLYWYRQAAGRGLQLLFYSVGIGQISSEVPQNLSASRPQDRQFILSSKKLLLSDSGFYLCAWSVKGLNTEAFFGQGTRLTVV.

This CDR3 is CASSEWGPFNEQFF. CDR3 DNA: TGTGCCAGCAGTGAATGGGGCCCCTTCAATGAGCAGTTCTTC. V gene TRBV2 combines with J gene TRBJ2-1; maybe TRBD1 (5 bases). The CDR3 totals 14 residues. Germline V gives CDR1 SNHLY, CDR2 FYNNEI. V shed 2 bases and J shed 6 bases, with 11 bases lying between them.

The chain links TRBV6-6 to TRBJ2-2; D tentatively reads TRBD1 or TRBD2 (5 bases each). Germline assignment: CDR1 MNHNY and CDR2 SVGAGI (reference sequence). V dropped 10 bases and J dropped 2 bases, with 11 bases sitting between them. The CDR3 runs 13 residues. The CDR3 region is CATPRGNTGELFF. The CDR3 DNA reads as TGTGCCACCCCCCGGGGCAACACCGGGGAGCTGTTTTTT.

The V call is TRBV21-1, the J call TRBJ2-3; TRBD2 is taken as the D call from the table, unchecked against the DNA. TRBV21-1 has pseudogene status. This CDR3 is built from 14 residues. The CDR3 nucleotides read TGTGCCAGCTCACGACTAGCGGGAACAGATACGCAGTATTTT. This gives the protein CASSRLAGTDTQYF.

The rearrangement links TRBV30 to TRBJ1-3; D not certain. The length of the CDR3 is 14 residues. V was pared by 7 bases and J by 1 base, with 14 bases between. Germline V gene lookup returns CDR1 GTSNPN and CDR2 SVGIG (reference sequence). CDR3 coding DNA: TGTGCCTTCGACAATAGAATTTCTGGAAACACCATATATTTT. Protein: CAFDNRISGNTIYF.

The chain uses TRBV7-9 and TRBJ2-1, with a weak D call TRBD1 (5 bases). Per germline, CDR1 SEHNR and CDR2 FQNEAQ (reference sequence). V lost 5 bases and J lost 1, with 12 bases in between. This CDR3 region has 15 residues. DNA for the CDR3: TGTGCCAGCAGCGAACAGGTGGGGTCCTACAATGAGCAGTTCTTC. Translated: CASSEQVGSYNEQFF.

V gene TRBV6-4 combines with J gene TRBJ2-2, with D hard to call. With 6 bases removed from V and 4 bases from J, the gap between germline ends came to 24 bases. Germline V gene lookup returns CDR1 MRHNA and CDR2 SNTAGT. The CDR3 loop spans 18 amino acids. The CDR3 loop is CASSPDLSPYRSTGELFF. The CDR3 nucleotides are TGTGCCAGCAGCCCCGACTTAAGCCCCTACCGGTCCACCGGGGAGCTGTTTTTT.

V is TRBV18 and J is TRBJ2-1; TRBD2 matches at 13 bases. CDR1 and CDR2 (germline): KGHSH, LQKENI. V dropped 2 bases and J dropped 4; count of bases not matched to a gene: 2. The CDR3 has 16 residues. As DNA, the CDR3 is TGTGCCAGCTCACCAGTGACTAGCGGGGGGTACAATGAGCAGTTCTTC. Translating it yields CASSPVTSGGYNEQFF.

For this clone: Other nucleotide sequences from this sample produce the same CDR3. The CDR3 is CSVQGPDTQYF. CDR3 bases: TGCAGCGTTCAGGGCCCAGATACGCAGTATTTT. The chain joins TRBV29-1 to TRBJ2-3; possibly TRBD1 for D (5 bases). The CDR3 spans 11 residues. In germline, CDR1 is SQVTM, CDR2 ANQGSEA. Trimming cost V 5 bases and J 4 bases, with 7 bases left between them.